This T cell receptor (beta chain) came from a study of CD8 T cell repertoires and HIV-1 epitope variants. Study information: Twenty-five autologous and known Gag and Nef epitope variant peptides each stimulated T cells separately. Epitopes were three Gag families plus Nef HW9 and YT9.

V was clipped by 6 bases and J by 7 bases, with 18 bases between them. This CDR3 region has 14 residues. Looked up from germline, CDR1 is MNHEY and CDR2 is SVGAGI. TCRdb's copy holds only in-frame clones and misses some; the assay was immunoSEQ multiplex PCR. Found here are 90,000 or so clones, roughly 81% of them singletons; the top ten hold 20% to 30%. This clone has a single count. As yet, its antigen is unknown. The study, taken as a whole, reports: Only beta chains were identified, marking proliferation to antigen, not function. Of eight to ten antigen-specific beta clonotypes, six appeared to cross-react with escape variants.

This receptor was obtained from a male donor with HIV. This chain connects TRBV6-5 to TRBJ1-1, with D unresolved. Material: uncultured baseline CD8+ T cells from peripheral blood mononuclear cells (PBMCs). The CDR3 spells CASSLEAARHEAFF. The DNA of the CDR3 is TGTGCCAGCAGCCTCGAGGCAGCCCGACATGAAGCTTTCTTT.